One and the same sample provided the 17 T cell receptor beta chains below, sequenced in a study of PD-1 blockade in classical Hodgkin lymphoma. The assay was immunoSEQ multiplex PCR, and TCRdb's table has in-frame clones only and misses some. This table holds tens of thousands of clones, roughly 77% found once. Time point denoted: cycle 4 day 1 (C4D1), after about 6 weeks of nivolumab. No patient escaped relapse after autologous stem cell transplantation, and brentuximab vedotin exposure varied. Specimen: peripheral blood mononuclear cells (PBMCs), collected before the fourth cycle of nivolumab. These TCRs come from a human donor with classical Hodgkin lymphoma.

This clone is classed as large. This chain connects TRBV2 to TRBJ2-5; D gene unclear. Germline CDR1 and CDR2: SNHLY and FYNNEI. Trimming removed 3 bases at V and 4 bases at J, with 9 bases between. This CDR3 is built from 13 residues. The CDR3 spells CASSDWQPETQYF. CDR3 nucleotides: TGTGCCAGCAGTGACTGGCAGCCAGAGACCCAGTACTTC.

V is TRBV13 and J is TRBJ2-7; 9 bases align to TRBD1. CDR3 length: 13 residues. Unmatched junction bases numbered 7, after V lost 6 bases and J lost 7 bases. From germline, CDR1 is PRHDT and CDR2 FYEKMQ (reference sequence). CDR3 region: CASSRTGVGEQYF. CDR3 nucleotides: TGTGCCAGCAGTCGGACAGGGGTGGGGGAGCAGTACTTC. Combining the CDR3 with reference TRBV13 and TRBJ2-7 gives the whole variable domain AAGVIQSPRHLIKEKRETATLKCYPIPRHDTVYWYQQGPGQDPQFLISFYEKMQSDKGSIPDRFSAQQFSDYHSELNMSSLELGDSALYFCASSRTGVGEQYFGPGTRLTVT.

The J gene is TRBJ2-1, the V gene TRBV7-2, with TRBD2 matching 10 bases. The CDR3 is 17 residues long. The V and J ends lost 2 bases and 0 bases, in that order; junction bases with no gene match: 4. Looked up from germline, CDR1 is SGHTA and CDR2 is FQGNSA. For the CDR3, the DNA is TGTGCCAGCAGCTTACCGGGACTAGCGTCCTCCTACAATGAGCAGTTCTTC. This sequence encodes CASSLPGLASSYNEQFF.

This clone is judged medium-sized (0.01 to 0.1%). This chain uses TRBV7-8 with TRBJ1-2, with unresolved D. Trimming took 5 bases from V and 7 from J, leaving 14 bases between them. The germline gives CDR1 SGHVS, CDR2 FQNEAQ. The CDR3 consists of 13 residues. As DNA, the CDR3 is TGTGCCAGCAGCGCCGGGGAGGGTGTTGGCTACACCTTC. Residues: CASSAGEGVGYTF.

The CDR3 bases are TGTGCCTGGAGTGTAGGCTTACGGCCGACTAATGAAAAACTGTTTTTT. It codes for CAWSVGLRPTNEKLFF. The V and J genes are TRBV30 and TRBJ1-4; no reliable D call. Trimming took 0 bases from V and 2 from J, leaving 13 bases between them. The CDR3 contains 16 residues. The germline CDR1 and CDR2 sequences are GTSNPN and SVGIG (reference sequence).

V gene TRBV7-9 combines with J gene TRBJ2-2; possibly TRBD1 or TRBD2 for D (5 bases each). Trimming took 5 bases from V and 1 from J, leaving 14 bases between them. The V gene's germline CDR1 is SEHNR and CDR2 FQNEAQ (reference sequence). This CDR3 contains 16 residues. CDR3 DNA sequence: TGTGCCAGCAGCCCTCCGGGGCAGAGGAACACCGGGGAGCTGTTTTTT. It specifies CASSPPGQRNTGELFF.

This chain joins TRBV6-6 and TRBJ2-2; D gene uncertain. CDR1 is MNHNY, CDR2 SVGAGI, per germline (reference sequence). V was pared by 3 bases and J by 6 bases, with 8 bases between. CDR3 length: 13 residues. The CDR3 protein is CASSYVTPGELFF. CDR3 bases: TGTGCCAGCAGTTATGTAACACCCGGGGAGCTGTTTTTT.

The J gene is TRBJ2-7, the V gene TRBV5-4; 10 nucleotides match TRBD1. V was pared by 6 bases and J by 5 bases, with 17 bases of the junction left unmatched. This CDR3 is built from 17 residues. CDR1 and CDR2 from the germline V gene are SGHNT and YYREEE (reference sequence). CDR3 protein: CASTRGTRGQGPDEQYF. The CDR3 DNA reads as TGTGCCAGCACCAGGGGGACCCGGGGACAGGGGCCGGACGAGCAGTACTTC.

The chain uses TRBV5-4 and TRBJ1-2; D uncertain. Trimming removed 0 bases from V and 5 bases from J, with 8 bases in between. The CDR3 has 13 amino acids. Germline V gives CDR1 SGHNT, CDR2 YYREEE (reference sequence). CDR3 nucleotide sequence: TGTGCCAGCAGCTTGGGGGCGGGGTATGGCTACACCTTC. Translated, it gives CASSLGAGYGYTF.

V usage is TRBV7-3 and J usage is TRBJ2-3; 9 nucleotides align to TRBD2. Germline V gene lookup returns CDR1 SGHTA and CDR2 FQGTGA. The CDR3 spans 16 residues. The V segment lost 1 base and the J segment 6 bases; nucleotides outside the gene matches: 8. Here the CDR3 reads CASSLRGGRGGDTQYF. CDR3 DNA: TGTGCCAGCAGCTTAAGAGGCGGGAGGGGAGGGGATACGCAGTATTTT. The complete variable domain, with remaining parts taken from reference TRBV7-3 and TRBJ2-3, reads GAGVSQTPSNKVTEKGKYVELRCDPISGHTALYWYRQSLGQGPEFLIYFQGTGAADDSGLPNDRFFAVRPEGSVSTLKIQRTERGDSAVYLCASSLRGGRGGDTQYFGPGTRLTVL.

The CDR3 nucleotides read TGTGCCAGCAGCGTAGCTCCGGGAGTTAATCAGCCCCAGCATTTT. Translating gives CASSVAPGVNQPQHF. The chain recombines TRBV9 with TRBJ1-5; D gene unclear. The V end lost 0 bases, the J end lost 4 bases, and 11 bases lay between the germline ends. Per the germline V gene, CDR1 is SGDLS and CDR2 is YYNGEE. This CDR3 contains 15 residues. Full variable domain (rest looked up from reference TRBV9 and TRBJ1-5): DSGVTQTPKHLITATGQRVTLRCSPRSGDLSVYWYQQSLDQGLQFLIQYYNGEERAKGNILERFSAQQFPDLHSELNLSSLELGDSALYFCASSVAPGVNQPQHFGDGTRLSIL.

This clone has more than one count but fewer than ten. The chain carries TRBV9 and TRBJ1-1; D remains unclear. The CDR3 loop spans 14 amino acids. Germline V lookup: CDR1 SGDLS, CDR2 YYNGEE. V dropped 3 bases and J dropped 5 bases, with 14 bases sitting between them. DNA of the CDR3: TGTGCCAGCAGCGCCCAGGAATTCCAGACTGAAGCTTTCTTT. Amino acid sequence: CASSAQEFQTEAFF.

The rearrangement links TRBV6-1 to TRBJ2-7; maybe TRBD2 (6 bases). The CDR3 extends over 13 amino acids. V gave up 4 bases and J gave up 5 bases, with 12 bases separating them. Germline CDR1 is MNHNS and CDR2 is SASEGT. CDR3 sequence: CASSVTLADEQYF. DNA of the CDR3: TGTGCCAGCAGTGTAACACTAGCTGACGAGCAGTACTTC.

The rearrangement uses TRBV30 and TRBJ2-7, with 9 bases aligning to TRBD1. The CDR3 is made up of 14 amino acids. Germline-derived CDR1 and CDR2 are GTSNPN and SVGIG (reference sequence). With 3 bases clipped from V and 4 bases from J, the junction kept 7 bases outside the gene matches. CDR3 coding DNA: TGTGCCTGGAGGGGGACAGGGAATTCTTACGAGCAGTACTTC. The encoded protein is CAWRGTGNSYEQYF. Complete variable domain (other parts from reference TRBV30 and TRBJ2-7): SQTIHQWPATLVQPVGSPLSLECTVEGTSNPNLYWYRQAAGRGLQLLFYSVGIGQISSEVPQNLSASRPQDRQFILSSKKLLLSDSGFYLCAWRGTGNSYEQYFGPGTRLTVT.

The J gene is TRBJ1-1, the V gene TRBV7-2; 7 bases are a match to TRBD1. The germline V gene has CDR1 SGHTA and CDR2 FQGNSA. After removal of 5 bases from V and 5 bases from J, the junction contained 8 bases not matched to a gene. The CDR3 is 14 amino acids. The CDR3 protein is CASSITRGTTEAFF. The CDR3 DNA reads as TGTGCCAGCAGCATAACCAGGGGGACAACTGAAGCTTTCTTT. Using reference TRBV7-2 and TRBJ1-1 for the parts outside the CDR3, the full variable domain is GAGVSQSPSNKVTEKGKDVELRCDPISGHTALYWYRQSLGQGLEFLIYFQGNSAPDKSGLPSDRFSAERTGGSVSTLTIQRTQQEDSAVYLCASSITRGTTEAFFGQGTRLTVV.

This clone is a singleton in its sample. In DNA form, the CDR3 reads TGCGCCAGCAGCTTGATAGAGAACACCGGGGAGCTGTTTTTT. Translation gives CASSLIENTGELFF. The chain carries TRBV5-1 and TRBJ2-2; D is unresolved. V shed 1 base and J shed 1 base, with 5 bases lying between them. The CDR3 is 14 residues long. CDR1 is SGHRS, CDR2 YFSETQ, per germline.

V and J are TRBV5-1 and TRBJ1-4, with a tentative D call TRBD1 (5 bases). Trimming took 0 bases from V and 2 from J, leaving 11 bases between them. Germline V gives CDR1 SGHRS, CDR2 YFSETQ. CDR3 length: 16 amino acids. The CDR3 sequence: CASSLAGGSTNEKLFF. CDR3 sequence (DNA): TGCGCCAGCAGCTTGGCCGGGGGTTCGACTAATGAAAAACTGTTTTTT.